This is a list of T cell receptor beta chains from one sample in a study of neurological immune-mediated disorders. TCRdb analysed the 5' RACE reads with MiXCR anew, one entry per CDR3 protein. The sample records some 60,000 distinct CDR3 sequences, around 3.8% being singletons. Input material: PBMCs. Receptors originate from a woman between 50 and 59 years old with multiple sclerosis. Each CDR3 is given with its conserved first and last residue. Each record gives: J gene, V gene, D gene, CDR3 length, clone size, CDR3 DNA, CDR3 protein. The D gene is left open where the match is weak. Part of the rows lack a size; the others show once, few, many or a class for expanded clones.

>TRBJ1-5|TRBV15|.|15|many
TGTGCCACCAGTCAACAGGGTGGAAGCAATCAGCCCCAGCATTTT
CATSQQGGSNQPQHF
>TRBJ2-5|TRBV20-1|.|13|many
TGCAGTGCTTTATTCCACCTCCAAGAGACCCAGTACTTC
CSALFHLQETQYF
>TRBJ1-2|TRBV7-8|TRBD1|13|many
TGTGCCAGCAGCTTAGGGGACAGCTATGGCTACACCTTC
CASSLGDSYGYTF
>TRBJ1-4|TRBV29-1|.|11|many
TGCAGCGTTGAGCAGGGTGAAAAACTGTTTTTT
CSVEQGEKLFF
>TRBJ2-5|TRBV29-1|.|13|many
TGCAGCGTGGAGGACCTTGTACAAGAGACCCAGTACTTC
CSVEDLVQETQYF
>TRBJ1-2|TRBV29-1|.|11|few
TGCAGCTGTGACACCATCTATGGCTACACCTTC
CSCDTIYGYTF
>TRBJ2-2|TRBV4-3|.|18|.
TGCGCCAGCAGCCAAGATCGTAACCCCCCGGTGTGGGCCGGGGAGCTGTTTTTT
CASSQDRNPPVWAGELFF
>TRBJ2-5|TRBV29-1|.|11|many
TGCAGCGTTGAAGGTCAGAGCACCCAGTACTTC
CSVEGQSTQYF
>TRBJ2-7|TRBV15|TRBD2|16|many
TGTGCCACCAGCAGGGGATCGAGGGCGCGGGAGGGTGAGCAGTACTTC
CATSRGSRAREGEQYF
>TRBJ2-7|TRBV24-1|.|15|many
TGTGCCACCAGTGGCCCGGGGGCGATCGGCTACGAGCAGTACTTC
CATSGPGAIGYEQYF
>TRBJ2-7|TRBV18|.|13|many
TGTGCCAGCTCACCTTCGGACTCCTACGGGCAGTACTTC
CASSPSDSYGQYF
>TRBJ2-3|TRBV5-1|.|13|many
TGCGCCAGCAGAGAGGGATCTGGAGATACGCAGTATTTT
CASREGSGDTQYF
>TRBJ2-1|TRBV10-3|.|16|many
TGTGCCATCAGCAGTACAGATTTGAGCTCCTACAATGAGCAGTTCTTC
CAISSTDLSSYNEQFF
>TRBJ2-1|TRBV5-1|.|14|many
TGCGCCAGCAGCACGGGGACAAACAGCAATGAGCAGTTCTTC
CASSTGTNSNEQFF
>TRBJ2-1|TRBV6-2/TRBV6-3|TRBD2|17|many
TGTGCCAGCAGTTCAGTGGAAAGGACTAGCGGGATCAATGAGCAGTTCTTC
CASSSVERTSGINEQFF